The rows below give T cell receptor beta chains drawn from one sample of a study of CD4 T cells in relation to SARS-CoV-2 and coronaviruses. The protocol was immunoSEQ multiplex PCR, while the TCRdb copy is restricted to in-frame clones and leaves out a portion. The sample shows 10,000 or so clones, around 84% of them seen only once. Which antigens these TCRs recognize remains unknown. Sequencing input: CD4+ T cells from PBMCs, cultured in vitro. Source of these receptors: a human donor in good health. Both conserved end residues are part of each CDR3. The order of the fields is clone size, D gene, V gene, J gene, CDR3 protein, CDR3 DNA. The D gene is left open where the match is weak. The size field is filled for only some rows; it gives once, few, many or a size class.

NA,NA,TRBV5-1,TRBJ2-5,CASSLDPRRQETQYF,TGCGCCAGCAGCTTGGACCCCCGTCGGCAAGAGACCCAGTACTTC
once,TRBD2,TRBV7-3,TRBJ2-1,CASSLDPGGYNEQFF,TGTGCCAGCAGCTTGGACCCGGGGGGCTACAATGAGCAGTTCTTC
few,TRBD2,TRBV6-1,TRBJ2-5,CASSEGRLAGMGETQYF,TGTGCCAGCAGTGAAGGTCGACTAGCGGGGATGGGAGAGACCCAGTACTTC
once,NA,TRBV5-1,TRBJ1-3,CASSLVDLGNTIYF,TGCGCCAGCAGCTTGGTAGATCTGGGTAACACCATATATTTT
NA,TRBD1,TRBV14,TRBJ1-2,CASSQGRQGANYGYTF,TGTGCCAGCAGCCAGGGCCGACAGGGGGCTAACTATGGCTACACCTTC
NA,NA,TRBV11-1,TRBJ2-3,CASSLGGTDTQYF,TGTGCCAGCAGCTTAGGAGGAACAGATACGCAGTATTTT
NA,NA,TRBV2,TRBJ2-3,CASSSQGQGTDTQYF,TGTGCCAGCAGCTCACAGGGTCAGGGCACAGATACGCAGTATTTT
NA,TRBD2,TRBV7-7,TRBJ2-1,CASSELAGGVHNEQFF,TGTGCTAGCAGCGAACTAGCGGGAGGTGTCCACAATGAGCAGTTCTTC
NA,NA,TRBV4-3,TRBJ2-5,CASSQDYGETQYF,TGCGCCAGCAGCCAAGATTATGGAGAGACCCAGTACTTC
once,TRBD1,TRBV5-1,TRBJ1-1,CASSPLQGAGGEAFF,TGCGCCAGCAGCCCGCTACAGGGGGCGGGTGGTGAAGCTTTCTTT
NA,NA,TRBV3-1/TRBV3-2,TRBJ1-1,CASSQVLRGSEAFF,TGTGCCAGCAGCCAAGTCTTAAGGGGTTCGGAAGCTTTCTTT
NA,NA,TRBV5-6,TRBJ2-7,CASSLGTYEQYF,TGTGCCAGCAGCTTGGGGACTTACGAGCAGTACTTC
few,TRBD1,TRBV11-2,TRBJ2-6,CASSLRDSYSGANVLTF,TGTGCCAGCAGCTTAAGGGACAGTTATTCTGGGGCCAACGTCCTGACTTTC
few,TRBD1,TRBV5-8,TRBJ2-1,CASSSGQGAYNEQFF,TGTGCCAGCAGCTCAGGACAGGGCGCCTACAATGAGCAGTTCTTC
once,TRBD1,TRBV15,TRBJ1-1,CATSAGQAMNTEAFF,TGTGCCACCAGCGCCGGACAGGCGATGAACACTGAAGCTTTCTTT
once,NA,TRBV5-6,TRBJ2-5,CASKRQVQETQYF,TGTGCCAGCAAGCGACAGGTCCAAGAGACCCAGTACTTC
NA,NA,TRBV25-1,TRBJ2-4,CASSDPGTQRDIQYF,TGTGCCAGCAGTGATCCCGGGACCCAGAGGGACATTCAGTACTTC